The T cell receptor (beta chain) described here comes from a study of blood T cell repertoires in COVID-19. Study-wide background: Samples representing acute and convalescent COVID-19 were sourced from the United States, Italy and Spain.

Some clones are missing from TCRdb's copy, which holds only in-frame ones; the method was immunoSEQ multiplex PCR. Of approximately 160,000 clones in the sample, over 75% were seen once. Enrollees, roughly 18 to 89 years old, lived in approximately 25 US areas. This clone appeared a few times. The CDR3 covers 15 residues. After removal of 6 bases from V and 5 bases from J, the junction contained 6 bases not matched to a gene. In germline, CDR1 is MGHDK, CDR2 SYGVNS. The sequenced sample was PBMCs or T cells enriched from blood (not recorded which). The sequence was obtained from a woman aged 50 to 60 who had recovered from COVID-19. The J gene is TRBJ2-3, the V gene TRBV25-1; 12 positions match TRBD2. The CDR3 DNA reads TGTGCCAGCAGAGGACTAGCGGGGCCCCAAGATACGCAGTATTTT. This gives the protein CASRGLAGPQDTQYF.